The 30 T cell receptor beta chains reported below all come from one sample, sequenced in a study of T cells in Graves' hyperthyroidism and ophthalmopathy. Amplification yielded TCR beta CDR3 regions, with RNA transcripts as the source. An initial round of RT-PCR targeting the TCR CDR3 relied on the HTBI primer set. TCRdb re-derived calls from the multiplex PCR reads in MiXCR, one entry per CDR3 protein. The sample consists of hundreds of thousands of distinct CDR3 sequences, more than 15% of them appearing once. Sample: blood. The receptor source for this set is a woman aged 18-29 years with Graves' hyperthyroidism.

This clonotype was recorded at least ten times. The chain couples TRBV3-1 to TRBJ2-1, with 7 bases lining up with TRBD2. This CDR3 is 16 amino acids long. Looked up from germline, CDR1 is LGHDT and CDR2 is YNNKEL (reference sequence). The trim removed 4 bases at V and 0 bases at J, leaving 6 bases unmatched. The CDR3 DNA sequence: TGTGCCAGCAGCCCAAGGAGCGGGGCCTCCTACAATGAGCAGTTCTTC. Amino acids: CASSPRSGASYNEQFF.

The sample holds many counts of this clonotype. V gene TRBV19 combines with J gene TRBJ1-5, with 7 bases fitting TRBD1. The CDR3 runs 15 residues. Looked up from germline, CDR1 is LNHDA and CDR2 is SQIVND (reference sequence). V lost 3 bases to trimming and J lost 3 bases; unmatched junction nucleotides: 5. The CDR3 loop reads CASSMARGPNQPQHF. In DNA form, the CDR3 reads TGTGCCAGTAGTATGGCGAGGGGGCCCAATCAGCCCCAGCATTTT. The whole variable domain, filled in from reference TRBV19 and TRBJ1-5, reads DGGITQSPKYLFRKEGQNVTLSCEQNLNHDAMYWYRQDPGQGLRLIYYSQIVNDFQKGDIAEGYSVSREKKESFPLTVTSAQKNPTAFYLCASSMARGPNQPQHFGDGTRLSIL.

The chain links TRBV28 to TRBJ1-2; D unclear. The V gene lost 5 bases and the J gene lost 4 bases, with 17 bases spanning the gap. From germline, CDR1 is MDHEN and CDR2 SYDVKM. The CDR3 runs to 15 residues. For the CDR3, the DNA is TGTGCCAGCAGTCCCGTGGAGCGGCACCCCTATGGCTACACCTTC. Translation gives CASSPVERHPYGYTF.

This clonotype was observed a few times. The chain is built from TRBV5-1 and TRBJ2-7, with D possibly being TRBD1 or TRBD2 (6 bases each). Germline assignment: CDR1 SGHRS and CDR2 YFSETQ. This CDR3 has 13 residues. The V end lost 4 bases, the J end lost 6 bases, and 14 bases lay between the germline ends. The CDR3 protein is CASSLGGRGEQYF. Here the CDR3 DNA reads TGCGCCAGCAGCCTGGGGGGCCGCGGCGAGCAGTACTTC.

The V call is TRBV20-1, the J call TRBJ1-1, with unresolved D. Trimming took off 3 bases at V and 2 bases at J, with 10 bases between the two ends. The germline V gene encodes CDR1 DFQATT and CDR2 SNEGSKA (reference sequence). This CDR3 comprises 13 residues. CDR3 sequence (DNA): TGCAGTGCTAGCCGGACCGCTAACACTGAAGCTTTCTTT. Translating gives CSASRTANTEAFF.

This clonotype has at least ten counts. CDR3 amino acids: CASSPEGTGNTIYF. In nucleotides, the CDR3 is TGTGCCAGCAGTCCGGAGGGAACTGGAAACACCATATATTTT. V gene TRBV2 combines with J gene TRBJ1-3; D call uncertain. The germline V gene encodes CDR1 SNHLY and CDR2 FYNNEI. Trimming stripped 5 bases from V and 2 bases from J, with 10 bases between. The CDR3 consists of 14 residues.

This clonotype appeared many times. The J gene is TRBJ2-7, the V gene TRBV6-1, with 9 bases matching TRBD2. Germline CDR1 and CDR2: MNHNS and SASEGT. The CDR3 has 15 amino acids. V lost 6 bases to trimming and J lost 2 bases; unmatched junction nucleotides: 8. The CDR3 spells CASRGGRAITYEQYF. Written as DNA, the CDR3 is TGTGCCAGCAGAGGCGGGAGGGCGATAACCTACGAGCAGTACTTC.

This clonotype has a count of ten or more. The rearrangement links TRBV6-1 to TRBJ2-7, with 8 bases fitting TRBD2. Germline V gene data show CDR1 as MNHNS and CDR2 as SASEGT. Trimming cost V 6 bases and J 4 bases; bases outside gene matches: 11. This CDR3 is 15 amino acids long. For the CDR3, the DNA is TGTGCCAGCAGCATGCGGGGGGACCCAGCATACGAGCAGTACTTC. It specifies CASSMRGDPAYEQYF.

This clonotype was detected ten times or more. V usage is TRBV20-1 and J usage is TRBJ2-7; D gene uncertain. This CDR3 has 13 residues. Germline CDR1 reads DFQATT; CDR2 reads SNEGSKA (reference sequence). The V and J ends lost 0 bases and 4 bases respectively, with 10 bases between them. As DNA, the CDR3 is TGCAGTGCTAGAGAGGGGTATCGGTACGAGCAGTACTTC. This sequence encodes CSAREGYRYEQYF.

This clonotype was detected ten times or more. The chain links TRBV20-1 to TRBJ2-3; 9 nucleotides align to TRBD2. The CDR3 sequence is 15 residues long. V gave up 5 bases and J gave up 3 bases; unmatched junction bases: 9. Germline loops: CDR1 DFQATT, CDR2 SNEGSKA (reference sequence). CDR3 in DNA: TGCAGTGCTGGGCTGAGCGGGAGGATAACAGATACGCAGTATTTT. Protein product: CSAGLSGRITDTQYF.

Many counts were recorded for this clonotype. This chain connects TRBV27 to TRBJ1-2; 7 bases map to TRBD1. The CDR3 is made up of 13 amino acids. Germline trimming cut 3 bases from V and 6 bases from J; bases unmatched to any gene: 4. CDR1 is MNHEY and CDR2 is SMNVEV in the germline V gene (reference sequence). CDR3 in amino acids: CASSFRDRDGYTF. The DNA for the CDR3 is TGTGCCAGCAGTTTTCGCGACAGGGATGGCTACACCTTC.

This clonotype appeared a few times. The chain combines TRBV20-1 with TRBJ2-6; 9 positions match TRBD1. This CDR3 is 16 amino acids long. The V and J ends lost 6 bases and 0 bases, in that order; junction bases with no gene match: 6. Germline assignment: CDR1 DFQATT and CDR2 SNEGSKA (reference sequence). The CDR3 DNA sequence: TGCAGTGCCTGGACAGGGGCCGGCTCTGGGGCCAACGTCCTGACTTTC. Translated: CSAWTGAGSGANVLTF.

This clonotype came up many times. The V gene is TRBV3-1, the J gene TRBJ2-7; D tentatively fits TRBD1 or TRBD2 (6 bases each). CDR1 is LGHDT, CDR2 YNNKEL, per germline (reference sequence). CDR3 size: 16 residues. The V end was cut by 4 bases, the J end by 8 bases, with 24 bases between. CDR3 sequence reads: CASSRIGGRPTDQQYF. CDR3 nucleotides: TGTGCCAGCAGCCGGATAGGGGGGCGCCCGACTGATCAGCAGTACTTC.

The CDR3 DNA is TGTGCCAGCAGCCCCGGGGAGGGAACCCCTTATTCACCCCTCCACTTT. Protein sequence: CASSPGEGTPYSPLHF. The chain has TRBV12-3 or TRBV12-4 and TRBJ1-6; no clear D gene. V lost 6 bases and J lost 8, with 20 bases in between. The CDR3 loop spans 16 amino acids.

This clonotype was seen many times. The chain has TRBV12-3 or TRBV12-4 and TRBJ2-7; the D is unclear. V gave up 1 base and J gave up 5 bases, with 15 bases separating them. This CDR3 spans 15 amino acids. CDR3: CASSLGRRAANEQYF. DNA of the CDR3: TGTGCCAGCAGTTTAGGCCGAAGGGCAGCCAACGAGCAGTACTTC.

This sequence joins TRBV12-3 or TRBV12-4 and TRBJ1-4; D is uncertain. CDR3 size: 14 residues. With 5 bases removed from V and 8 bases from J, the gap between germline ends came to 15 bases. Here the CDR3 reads CASSLTQSHEKLFF. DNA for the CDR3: TGTGCCAGCAGTCTTACACAGAGTCACGAAAAACTGTTTTTT.

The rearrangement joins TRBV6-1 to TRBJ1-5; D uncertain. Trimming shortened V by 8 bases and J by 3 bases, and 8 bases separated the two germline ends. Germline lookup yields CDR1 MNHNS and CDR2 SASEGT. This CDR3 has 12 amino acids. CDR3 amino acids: CASSGPNQPQHF. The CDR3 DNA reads TGTGCCAGCTCAGGCCCCAATCAGCCCCAGCATTTT.

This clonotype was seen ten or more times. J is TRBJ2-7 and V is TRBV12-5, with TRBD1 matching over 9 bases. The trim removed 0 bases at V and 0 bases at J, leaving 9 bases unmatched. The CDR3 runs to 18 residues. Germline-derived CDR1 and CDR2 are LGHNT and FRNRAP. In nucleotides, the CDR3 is TGTGCTAGTGGTTTGGTACTAGGACAGGGGTCAAGCTCCTACGAGCAGTACTTC. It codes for CASGLVLGQGSSSYEQYF.

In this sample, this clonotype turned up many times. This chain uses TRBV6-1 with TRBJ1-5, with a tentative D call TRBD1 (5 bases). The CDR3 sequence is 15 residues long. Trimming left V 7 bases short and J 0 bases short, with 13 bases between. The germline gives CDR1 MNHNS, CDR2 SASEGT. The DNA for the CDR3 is TGTGCCAGCAAAAGGACACCCTCTAGCAATCAGCCCCAGCATTTT. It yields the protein CASKRTPSSNQPQHF.

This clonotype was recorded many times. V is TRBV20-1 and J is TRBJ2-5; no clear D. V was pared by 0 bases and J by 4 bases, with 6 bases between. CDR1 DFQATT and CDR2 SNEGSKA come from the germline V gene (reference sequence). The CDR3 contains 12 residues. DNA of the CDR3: TGCAGTGCTAGAGAACCTTCAGAGACCCAGTACTTC. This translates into CSAREPSETQYF.

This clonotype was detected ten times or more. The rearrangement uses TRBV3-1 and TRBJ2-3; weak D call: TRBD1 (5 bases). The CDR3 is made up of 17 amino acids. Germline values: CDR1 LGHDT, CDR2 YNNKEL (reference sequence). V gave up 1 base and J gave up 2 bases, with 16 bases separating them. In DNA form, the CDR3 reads TGTGCCAGCAGCCAAGTAGACAGCGAGGACAACACAGATACGCAGTATTTT. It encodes CASSQVDSEDNTDTQYF.

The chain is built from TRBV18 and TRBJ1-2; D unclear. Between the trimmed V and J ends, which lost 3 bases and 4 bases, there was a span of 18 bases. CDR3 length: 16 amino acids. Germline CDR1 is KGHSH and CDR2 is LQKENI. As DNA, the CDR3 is TGTGCCAGCTCACCCATTTCCCCGGGCCGGAGCTATGGCTACACCTTC. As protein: CASSPISPGRSYGYTF.

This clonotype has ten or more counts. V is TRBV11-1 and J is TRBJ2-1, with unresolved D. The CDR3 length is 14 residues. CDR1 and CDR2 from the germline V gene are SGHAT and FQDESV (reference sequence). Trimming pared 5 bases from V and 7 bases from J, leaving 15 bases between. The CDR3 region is CASSNPLRRNEQFF. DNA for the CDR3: TGTGCCAGCAGCAACCCACTTCGGAGAAATGAGCAGTTCTTC.

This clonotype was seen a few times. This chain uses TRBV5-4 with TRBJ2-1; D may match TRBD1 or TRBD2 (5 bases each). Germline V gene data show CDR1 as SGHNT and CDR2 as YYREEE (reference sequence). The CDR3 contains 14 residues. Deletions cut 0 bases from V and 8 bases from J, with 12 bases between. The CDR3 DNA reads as TGTGCCAGCAGCTTGGGGGGGAGTAACTATGAGCAGTTCTTC. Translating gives CASSLGGSNYEQFF.

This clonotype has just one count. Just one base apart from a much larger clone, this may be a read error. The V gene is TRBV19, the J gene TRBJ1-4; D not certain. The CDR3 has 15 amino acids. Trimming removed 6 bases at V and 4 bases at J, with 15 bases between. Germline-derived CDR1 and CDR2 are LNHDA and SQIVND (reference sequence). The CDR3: CASRPIGANNEKLFF. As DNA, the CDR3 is TGTGCCAGTAGACCTATTGGAGCCAATAATGAAAAACTGTTTTTT.

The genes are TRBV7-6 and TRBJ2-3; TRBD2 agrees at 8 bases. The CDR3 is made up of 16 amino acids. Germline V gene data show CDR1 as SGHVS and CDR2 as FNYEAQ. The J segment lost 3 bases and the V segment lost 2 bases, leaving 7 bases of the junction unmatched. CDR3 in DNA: TGTGCCAGCAGCTTACGGGGGGGCCGGTTGACAGATACGCAGTATTTT. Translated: CASSLRGGRLTDTQYF.

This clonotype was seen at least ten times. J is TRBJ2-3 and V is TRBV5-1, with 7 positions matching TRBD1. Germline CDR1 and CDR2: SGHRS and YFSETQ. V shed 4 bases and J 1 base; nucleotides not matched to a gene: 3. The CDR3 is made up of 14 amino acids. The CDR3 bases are TGCGCCAGCAGCCAGGGGGTGGGCACAGATACGCAGTATTTT. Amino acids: CASSQGVGTDTQYF.

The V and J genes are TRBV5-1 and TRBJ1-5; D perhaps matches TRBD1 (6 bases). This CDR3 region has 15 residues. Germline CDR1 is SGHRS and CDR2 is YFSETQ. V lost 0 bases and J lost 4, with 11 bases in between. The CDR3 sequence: CASSLAGGENQPQHF. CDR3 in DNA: TGCGCCAGCAGCTTGGCGGGGGGCGAAAATCAGCCCCAGCATTTT.

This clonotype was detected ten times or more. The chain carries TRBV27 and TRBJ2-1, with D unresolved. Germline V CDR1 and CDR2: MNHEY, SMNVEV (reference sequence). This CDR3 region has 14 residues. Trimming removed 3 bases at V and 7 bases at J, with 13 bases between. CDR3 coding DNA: TGTGCCAGCAGTTTGTCGTCACTCTGGAATGAGCAGTTCTTC. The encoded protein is CASSLSSLWNEQFF.

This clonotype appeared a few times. DNA of the CDR3: TGTGCTAGGGTCCGGGCAGATACGCAGTATTTT. This codes for CARVRADTQYF. This chain joins TRBV12-5 and TRBJ2-3; D remains ambiguous. V dropped 9 bases and J dropped 4 bases, with 8 bases sitting between them. The length of the CDR3 is 11 residues. Germline V gene data show CDR1 as LGHNT and CDR2 as FRNRAP.